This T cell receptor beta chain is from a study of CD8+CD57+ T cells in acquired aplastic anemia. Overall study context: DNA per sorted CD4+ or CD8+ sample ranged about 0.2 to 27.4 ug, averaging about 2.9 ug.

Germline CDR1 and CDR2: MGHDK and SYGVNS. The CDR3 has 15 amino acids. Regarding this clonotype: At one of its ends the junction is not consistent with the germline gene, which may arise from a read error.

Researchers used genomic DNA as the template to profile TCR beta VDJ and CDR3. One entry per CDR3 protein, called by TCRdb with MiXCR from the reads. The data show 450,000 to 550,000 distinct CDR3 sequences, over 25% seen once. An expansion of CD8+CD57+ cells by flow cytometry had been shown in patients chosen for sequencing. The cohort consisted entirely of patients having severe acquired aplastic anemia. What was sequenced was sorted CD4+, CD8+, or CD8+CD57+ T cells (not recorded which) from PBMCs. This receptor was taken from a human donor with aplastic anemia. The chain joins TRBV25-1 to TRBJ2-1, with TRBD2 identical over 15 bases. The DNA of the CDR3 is TGTGCCAGCAGTGATGGGACTAGCGGGAGGATCTGGGGGGTCTTC. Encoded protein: CASSDGTSGRIWGVF.